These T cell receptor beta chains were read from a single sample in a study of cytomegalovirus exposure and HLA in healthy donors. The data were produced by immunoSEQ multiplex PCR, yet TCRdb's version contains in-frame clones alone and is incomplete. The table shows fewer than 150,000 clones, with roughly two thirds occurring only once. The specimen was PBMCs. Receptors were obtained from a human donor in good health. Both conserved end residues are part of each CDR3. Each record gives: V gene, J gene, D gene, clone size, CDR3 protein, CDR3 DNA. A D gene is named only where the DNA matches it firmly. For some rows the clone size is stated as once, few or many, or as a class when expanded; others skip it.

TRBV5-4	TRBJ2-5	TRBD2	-	CASSSGGETQYF	TGTGCCAGCAGCTCGGGGGGTGAGACCCAGTACTTC
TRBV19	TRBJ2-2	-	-	CASRGAREVGELFF	TGTGCCAGTAGGGGGGCACGGGAAGTCGGGGAGCTGTTTTTT
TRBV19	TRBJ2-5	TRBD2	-	CASRPHQRGQETQYF	TGTGCCAGTAGGCCGCATCAGCGGGGCCAAGAGACCCAGTACTTC
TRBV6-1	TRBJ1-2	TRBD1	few	CASSPSRQGVGGYTF	TGTGCCAGCAGTCCCTCCCGTCAGGGGGTTGGGGGCTACACCTTC
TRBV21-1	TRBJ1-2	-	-	CASRTKGACGRWNGYTF	TGTGCCAGCAGGACCAAGGGGGCGTGTGGAAGGTGGAATGGCTACACCTTC
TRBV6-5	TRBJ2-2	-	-	CASSDGAGELFF	TGTGCCAGCAGCGACGGGGCCGGGGAGCTGTTTTTT
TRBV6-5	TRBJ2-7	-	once	CASSPREGGYEQYF	TGTGCCAGCAGTCCCCGGGAAGGGGGATACGAGCAGTACTTC
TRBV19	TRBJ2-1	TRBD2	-	CASSWEPILTSGKNEQFF	TGTGCCAGTAGCTGGGAACCGATCTTGACTAGCGGGAAGAATGAGCAGTTCTTC
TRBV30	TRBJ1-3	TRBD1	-	CAWRRQGMGGNTIYF	TGTGCCTGGAGAAGACAGGGGATGGGAGGAAACACCATATATTTT
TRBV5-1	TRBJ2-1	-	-	CASSPAEAEQFF	TGCGCCAGCAGCCCCGCAGAGGCTGAGCAGTTCTTC
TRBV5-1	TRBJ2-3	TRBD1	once	CASSWDRGSTDTQYF	TGCGCCAGCAGCTGGGACAGGGGGAGCACAGATACGCAGTATTTT
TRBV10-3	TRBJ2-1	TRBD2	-	CAITPGTSGYNEQFF	TGTGCCATCACTCCCGGGACTAGCGGTTACAATGAGCAGTTCTTC
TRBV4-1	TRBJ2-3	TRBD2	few	CASSQGRLAGPSTDTQYF	TGCGCCAGCAGCCAAGGGAGACTAGCGGGCCCTAGCACAGATACGCAGTATTTT
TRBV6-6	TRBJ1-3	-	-	CASSYAAGAAGNTIYF	TGTGCCAGCAGTTACGCCGCGGGGGCAGCTGGAAACACCATATATTTT
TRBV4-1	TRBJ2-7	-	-	CASSQDHRGGEQYF	TGCGCCAGCAGCCAAGATCATAGGGGAGGCGAGCAGTACTTC
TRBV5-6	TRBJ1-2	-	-	CASSLGVGVNYGYTF	TGTGCCAGCAGCTTGGGTGTAGGGGTTAACTATGGCTACACCTTC
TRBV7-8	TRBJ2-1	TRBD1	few	CASSQGGRLPNEQFF	TGTGCCAGCAGCCAAGGGGGCAGGCTGCCCAATGAGCAGTTCTTC
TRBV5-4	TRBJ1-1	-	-	CASSFQGTNTEAFF	TGTGCCAGCAGCTTTCAGGGCACAAACACTGAAGCTTTCTTT
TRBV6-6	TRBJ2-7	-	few	CASSYLRAQGNYEQYF	TGTGCCAGCAGTTACCTCCGCGCGCAGGGAAATTACGAGCAGTACTTC
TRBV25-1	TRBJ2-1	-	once	CANQTWETYNEQFF	TGTGCCAACCAAACCTGGGAGACATACAATGAGCAGTTCTTC
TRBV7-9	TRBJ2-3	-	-	CASSLTGWRTDTQYF	TGTGCCAGCAGCTTAACAGGGTGGAGAACAGATACGCAGTATTTT
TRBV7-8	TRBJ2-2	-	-	CASSQPERRSTGELFF	TGTGCCAGCAGTCAACCGGAGCGGAGGAGCACCGGGGAGCTGTTTTTT
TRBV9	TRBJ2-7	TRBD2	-	CASSGSGGLSYEQYF	TGTGCCAGCAGCGGGAGCGGGGGCCTCTCCTACGAGCAGTACTTC
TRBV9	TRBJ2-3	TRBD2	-	CASSVGLAGGRGTDTQYF	TGTGCCAGCAGCGTTGGACTAGCGGGAGGGCGGGGCACAGATACGCAGTATTTT
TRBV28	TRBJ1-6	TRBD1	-	CASSLTGQGNSPLHF	TGTGCCAGCAGTTTAACTGGACAGGGAAATTCACCCCTCCACTTT
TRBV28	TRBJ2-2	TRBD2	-	CASSSPGLEDGGELFF	TGTGCCAGCAGTTCCCCGGGACTAGAGGACGGCGGGGAGCTGTTTTTT
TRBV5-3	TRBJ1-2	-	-	CARSLRTRTNYGYTF	TGTGCCAGAAGCTTAAGGACACGAACTAACTATGGCTACACCTTC
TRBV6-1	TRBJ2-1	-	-	CASRQVREQFF	TGTGCCAGCAGACAGGTTCGTGAGCAGTTCTTC
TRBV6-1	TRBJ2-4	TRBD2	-	CASSETAGGPDIQYF	TGTGCCAGCAGTGAAACAGCGGGGGGGCCCGACATTCAGTACTTC
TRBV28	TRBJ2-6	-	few	CASSPDAGTHRSGANVLTF	TGTGCCAGCAGCCCAGATGCTGGGACACACCGGTCTGGGGCCAACGTCCTGACTTTC
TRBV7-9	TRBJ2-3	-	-	CASSLGTYSTDTQYF	TGTGCCAGCAGCTTAGGGACTTATAGCACAGATACGCAGTATTTT
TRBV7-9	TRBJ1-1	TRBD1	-	CSSQWDRGGDTEAFF	TGTTCCAGCCAGTGGGACAGGGGAGGGGACACTGAAGCTTTCTTT
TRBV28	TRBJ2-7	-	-	CANSFSGTYSYEQYF	TGTGCCAACAGTTTCTCCGGGACATATTCCTACGAGCAGTACTTC
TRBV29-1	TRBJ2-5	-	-	CSSWGRSGETQYF	TGCAGCTCGTGGGGCAGGTCAGGAGAGACCCAGTACTTC
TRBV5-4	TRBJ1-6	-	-	CASSLDGVGALHF	TGTGCCAGCAGCCTCGACGGGGTTGGGGCCCTCCACTTT
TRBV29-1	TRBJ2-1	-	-	CSVDPLASHEQFF	TGCAGCGTTGACCCACTAGCTAGCCATGAGCAGTTCTTC
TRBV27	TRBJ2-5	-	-	CASSLAGAGTQYF	TGTGCCAGCAGTTTAGCGGGGGCCGGGACCCAGTACTTC
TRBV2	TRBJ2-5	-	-	CASRFSQETQYF	TGTGCCAGCAGATTTTCTCAAGAGACCCAGTACTTC
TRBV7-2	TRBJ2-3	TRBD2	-	CASSLGSGSTDTQYF	TGTGCCAGCAGCTTAGGTAGCGGGAGCACAGATACGCAGTATTTT
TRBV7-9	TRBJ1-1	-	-	CASSPLSGKAFF	TGTGCCAGCAGCCCCTTGTCGGGGAAAGCTTTCTTT
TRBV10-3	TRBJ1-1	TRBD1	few	CAISESTGGLRTEAFF	TGTGCCATCAGTGAGTCGACAGGGGGCTTACGGACTGAAGCTTTCTTT
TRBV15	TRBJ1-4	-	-	CATSRTTSTNEKLFF	TGTGCCACCAGCAGAACGACATCAACTAATGAAAAACTGTTTTTT
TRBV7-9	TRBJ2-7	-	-	CASSLGRGGSYEQYF	TGTGCCAGCAGCCTCGGGCGGGGAGGCTCCTACGAGCAGTACTTC
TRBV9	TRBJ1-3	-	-	CASSVEGLSLLNTIYF	TGTGCCAGCAGCGTAGAGGGGCTCTCCCTCCTAAACACCATATATTTT
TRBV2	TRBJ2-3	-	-	CASNPGQGRTDTQYF	TGTGCCAGCAATCCGGGTCAGGGCCGCACAGATACGCAGTATTTT
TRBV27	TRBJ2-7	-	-	CASSLEQHYEQYF	TGTGCCAGCAGTTTGGAACAGCACTACGAGCAGTACTTC
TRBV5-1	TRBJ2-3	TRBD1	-	CASGGGQGLQYF	TGCGCCAGCGGTGGGGGACAGGGGTTGCAGTATTTT